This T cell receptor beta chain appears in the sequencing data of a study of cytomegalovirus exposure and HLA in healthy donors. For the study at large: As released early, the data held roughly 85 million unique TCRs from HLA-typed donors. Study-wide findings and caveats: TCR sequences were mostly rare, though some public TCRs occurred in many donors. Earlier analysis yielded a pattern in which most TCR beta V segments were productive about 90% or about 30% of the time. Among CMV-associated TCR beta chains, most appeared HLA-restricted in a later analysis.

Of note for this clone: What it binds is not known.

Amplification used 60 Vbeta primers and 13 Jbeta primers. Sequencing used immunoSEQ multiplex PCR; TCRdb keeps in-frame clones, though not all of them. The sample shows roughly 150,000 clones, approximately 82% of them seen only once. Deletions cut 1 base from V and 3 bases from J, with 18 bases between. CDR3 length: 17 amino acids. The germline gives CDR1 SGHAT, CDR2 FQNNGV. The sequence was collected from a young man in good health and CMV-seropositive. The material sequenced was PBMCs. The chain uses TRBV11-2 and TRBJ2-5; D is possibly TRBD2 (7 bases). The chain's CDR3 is CASSLGLQGGGKETQYF. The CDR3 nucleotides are TGTGCCAGCAGCTTAGGACTCCAGGGAGGGGGGAAAGAGACCCAGTACTTC.